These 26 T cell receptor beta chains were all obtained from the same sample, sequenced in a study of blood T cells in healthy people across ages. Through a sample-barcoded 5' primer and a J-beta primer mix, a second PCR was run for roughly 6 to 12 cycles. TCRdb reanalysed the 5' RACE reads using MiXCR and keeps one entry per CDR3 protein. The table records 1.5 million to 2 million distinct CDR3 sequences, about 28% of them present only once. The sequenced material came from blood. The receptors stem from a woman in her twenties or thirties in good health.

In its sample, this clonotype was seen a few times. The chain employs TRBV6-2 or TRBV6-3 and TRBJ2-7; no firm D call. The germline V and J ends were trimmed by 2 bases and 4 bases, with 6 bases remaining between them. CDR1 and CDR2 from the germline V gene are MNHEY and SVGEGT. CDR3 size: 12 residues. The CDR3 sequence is CASSYERYEQYF. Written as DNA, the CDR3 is TGTGCCAGCAGTTACGAAAGGTACGAGCAGTACTTC.

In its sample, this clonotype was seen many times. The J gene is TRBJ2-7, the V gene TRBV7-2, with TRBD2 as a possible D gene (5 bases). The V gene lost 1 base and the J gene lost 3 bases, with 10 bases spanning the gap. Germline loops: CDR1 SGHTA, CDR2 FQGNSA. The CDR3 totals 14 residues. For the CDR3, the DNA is TGTGCCAGCAGCTTAGGGACTCTGATCTACGAGCAGTACTTC. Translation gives CASSLGTLIYEQYF.

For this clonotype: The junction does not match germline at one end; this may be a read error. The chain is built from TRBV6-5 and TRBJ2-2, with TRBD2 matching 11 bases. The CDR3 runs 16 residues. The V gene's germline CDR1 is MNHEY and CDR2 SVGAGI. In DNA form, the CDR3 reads TGTGCCAGCAGACGTTTTAGCGGGGGGGATACCGGGGAGCTGTCTTTT. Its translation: CASRRFSGGDTGELSF.

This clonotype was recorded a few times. The CDR3 coding sequence is TGTGCCAGCAGCTTGGTCGGGTTGGGCACAGATACGCAGTATTTT. This encodes CASSLVGLGTDTQYF. The rearrangement uses TRBV5-6 and TRBJ2-3; D is ambiguous. In germline, CDR1 is SGHDT, CDR2 YYEEEE. CDR3 length: 15 residues. The ends were cut back, 0 bases at V and 1 base at J, with 9 bases in the middle.

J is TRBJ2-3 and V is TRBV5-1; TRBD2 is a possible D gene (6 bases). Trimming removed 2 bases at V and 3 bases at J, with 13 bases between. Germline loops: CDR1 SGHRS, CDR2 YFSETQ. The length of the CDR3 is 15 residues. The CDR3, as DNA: TGCGCCAGCAGCTTCGAGGGACTGCCTACAGATACGCAGTATTTT. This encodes CASSFEGLPTDTQYF.

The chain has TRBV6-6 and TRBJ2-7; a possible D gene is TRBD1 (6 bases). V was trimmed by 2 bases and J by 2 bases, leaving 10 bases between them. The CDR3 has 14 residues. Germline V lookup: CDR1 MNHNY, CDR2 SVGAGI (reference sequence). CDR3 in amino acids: CASSYRQDPYEQYF. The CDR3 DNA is TGTGCCAGCAGTTACAGACAGGACCCCTACGAGCAGTACTTC.

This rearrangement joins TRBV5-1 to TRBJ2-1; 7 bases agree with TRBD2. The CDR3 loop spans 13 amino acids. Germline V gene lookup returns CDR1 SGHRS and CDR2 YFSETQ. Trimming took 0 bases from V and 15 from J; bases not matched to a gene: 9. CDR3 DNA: TGCGCCAGCAGCTTGGCGGGTTGGGGGGGACCGTTCTTC. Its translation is CASSLAGWGGPFF.

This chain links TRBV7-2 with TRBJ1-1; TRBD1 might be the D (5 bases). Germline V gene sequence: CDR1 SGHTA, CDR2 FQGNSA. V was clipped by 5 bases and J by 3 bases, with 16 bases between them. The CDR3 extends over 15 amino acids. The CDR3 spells CASSPLGGGDTEAFF. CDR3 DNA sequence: TGTGCCAGCAGCCCTCTTGGGGGAGGGGACACTGAAGCTTTCTTT.

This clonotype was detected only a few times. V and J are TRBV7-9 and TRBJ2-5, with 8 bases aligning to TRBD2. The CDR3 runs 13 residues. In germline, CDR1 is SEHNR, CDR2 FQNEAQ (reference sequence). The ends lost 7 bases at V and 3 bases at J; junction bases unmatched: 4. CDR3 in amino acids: CASTAAGEETQYF. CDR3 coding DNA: TGTGCCAGCACCGCAGCGGGAGAAGAGACCCAGTACTTC.

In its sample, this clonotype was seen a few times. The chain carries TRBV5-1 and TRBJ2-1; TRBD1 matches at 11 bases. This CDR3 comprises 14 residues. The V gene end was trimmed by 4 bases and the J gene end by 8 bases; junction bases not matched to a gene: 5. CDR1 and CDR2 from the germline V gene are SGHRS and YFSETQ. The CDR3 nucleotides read TGCGCCAGCAGCCGGGGGACAGGGGGGGATGAGCAGTTCTTC. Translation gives CASSRGTGGDEQFF.

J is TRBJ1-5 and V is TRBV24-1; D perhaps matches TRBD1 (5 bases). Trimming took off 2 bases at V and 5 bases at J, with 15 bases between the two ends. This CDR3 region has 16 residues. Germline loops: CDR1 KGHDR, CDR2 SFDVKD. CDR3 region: CATSDSSGADYQPQHF. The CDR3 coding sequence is TGTGCCACCAGTGATTCCTCCGGGGCGGATTATCAGCCCCAGCATTTT.

CDR3 sequence (DNA): TGTGCCAGCAGAGGGACAGAAAACACCGGGGAGCTGTTTTTT. Protein sequence: CASRGTENTGELFF. The V gene is TRBV6-6, the J gene TRBJ2-2; TRBD1 matches at 7 bases. The CDR3 sequence is 14 residues long. Per the germline V gene, CDR1 is MNHNY and CDR2 is SVGAGI (reference sequence). The V gene end was trimmed by 6 bases and the J gene end by 2 bases; junction bases not matched to a gene: 3.

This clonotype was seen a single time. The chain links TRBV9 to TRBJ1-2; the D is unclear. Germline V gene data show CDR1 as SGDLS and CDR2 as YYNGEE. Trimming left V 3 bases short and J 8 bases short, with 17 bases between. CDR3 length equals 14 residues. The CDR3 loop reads CASSGGDLGLGYTF. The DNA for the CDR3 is TGTGCCAGCAGCGGCGGGGATCTAGGGCTCGGCTACACCTTC.

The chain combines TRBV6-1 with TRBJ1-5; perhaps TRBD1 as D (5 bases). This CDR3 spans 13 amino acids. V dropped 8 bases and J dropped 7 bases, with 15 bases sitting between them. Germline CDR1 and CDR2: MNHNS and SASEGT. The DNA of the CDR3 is TGTGCCAGCCGGCTCGACAGTTTCCAGCCCCAGCATTTT. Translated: CASRLDSFQPQHF.

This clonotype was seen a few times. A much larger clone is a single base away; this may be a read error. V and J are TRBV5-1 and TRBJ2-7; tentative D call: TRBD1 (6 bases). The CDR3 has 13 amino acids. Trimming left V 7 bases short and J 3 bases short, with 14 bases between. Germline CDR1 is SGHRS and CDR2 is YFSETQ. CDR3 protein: CASGRDTGYEQYF. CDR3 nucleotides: TGCGCCAGCGGCCGGGACACTGGCTACGAGCAGTACTTC.

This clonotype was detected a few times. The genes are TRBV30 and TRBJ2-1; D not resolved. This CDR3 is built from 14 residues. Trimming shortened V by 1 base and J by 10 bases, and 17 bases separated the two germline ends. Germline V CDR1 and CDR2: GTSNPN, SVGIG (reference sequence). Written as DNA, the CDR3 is TGTGCCTGGAGTGACCCTCCTACTCGGCGAGAGCAGTTCTTC. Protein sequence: CAWSDPPTRREQFF.

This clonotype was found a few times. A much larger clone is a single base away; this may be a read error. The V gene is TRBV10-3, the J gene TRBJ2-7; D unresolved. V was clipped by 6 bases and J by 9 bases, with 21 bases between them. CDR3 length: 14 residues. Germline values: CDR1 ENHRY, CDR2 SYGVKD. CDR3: CAIRVRPRDDGQYF. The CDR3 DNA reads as TGTGCCATCAGGGTAAGGCCTAGAGACGACGGGCAGTACTTC.

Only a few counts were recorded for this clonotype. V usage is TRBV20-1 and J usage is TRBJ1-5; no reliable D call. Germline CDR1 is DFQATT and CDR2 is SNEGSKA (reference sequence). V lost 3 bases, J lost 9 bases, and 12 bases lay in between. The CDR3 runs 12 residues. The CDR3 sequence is CSARETARPQHF. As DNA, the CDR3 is TGCAGTGCTAGGGAGACCGCTAGGCCCCAGCATTTT.

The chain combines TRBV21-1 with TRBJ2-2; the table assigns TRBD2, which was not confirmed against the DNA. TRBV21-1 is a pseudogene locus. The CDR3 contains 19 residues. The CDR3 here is CASRPRDGGRTFGGGELFF. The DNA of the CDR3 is TGTGCCAGCAGACCTCGGGATGGCGGGAGAACTTTTGGGGGAGGGGAGCTGTTTTTT.

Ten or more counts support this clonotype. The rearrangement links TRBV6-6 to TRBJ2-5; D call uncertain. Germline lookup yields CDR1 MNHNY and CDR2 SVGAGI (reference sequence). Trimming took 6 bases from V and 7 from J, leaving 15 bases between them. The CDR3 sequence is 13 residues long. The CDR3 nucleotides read TGTGCCAGCAGCCCTCCCGGAAAAGTGACCCAGTACTTC. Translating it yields CASSPPGKVTQYF.

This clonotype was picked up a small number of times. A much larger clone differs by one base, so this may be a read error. This CDR3 is CASSPGTESYERYF. DNA of the CDR3: TGTGCCAGCTCACCAGGGACAGAGTCCTACGAGCGGTACTTC. The gene calls are TRBV18 and TRBJ2-7; TRBD1 agrees at 7 bases. This CDR3 is built from 14 residues. Germline V lookup: CDR1 KGHSH, CDR2 LQKENI.

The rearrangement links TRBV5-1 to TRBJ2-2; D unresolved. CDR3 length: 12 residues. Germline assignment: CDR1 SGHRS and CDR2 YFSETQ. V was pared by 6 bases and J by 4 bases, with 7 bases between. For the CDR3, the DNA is TGCGCCAGCACCCTTGGCACCGGGGAGCTGTTTTTT. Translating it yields CASTLGTGELFF.

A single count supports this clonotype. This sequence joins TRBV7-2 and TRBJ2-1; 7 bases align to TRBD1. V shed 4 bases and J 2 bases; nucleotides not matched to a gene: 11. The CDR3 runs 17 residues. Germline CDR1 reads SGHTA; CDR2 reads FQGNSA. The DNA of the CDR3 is TGTGCCAGCAGCTCCCAGACAGGGTTTAGGACCTACAATGAGCAGTTCTTC. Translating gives CASSSQTGFRTYNEQFF.

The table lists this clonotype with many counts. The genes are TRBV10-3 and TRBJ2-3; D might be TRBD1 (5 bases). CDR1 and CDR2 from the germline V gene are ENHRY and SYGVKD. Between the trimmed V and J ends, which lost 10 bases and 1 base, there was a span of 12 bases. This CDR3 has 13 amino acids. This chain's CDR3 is CATGQPRTDTQYF. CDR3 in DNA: TGTGCCACCGGACAACCCCGCACAGATACGCAGTATTTT.

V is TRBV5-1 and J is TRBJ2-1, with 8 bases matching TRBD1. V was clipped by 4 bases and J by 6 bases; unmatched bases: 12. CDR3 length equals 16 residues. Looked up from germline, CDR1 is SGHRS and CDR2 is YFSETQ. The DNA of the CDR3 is TGCGCCAGCAGCCGAGGTAGGACAGGGTTTCTCAATGAGCAGTTCTTC. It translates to CASSRGRTGFLNEQFF.

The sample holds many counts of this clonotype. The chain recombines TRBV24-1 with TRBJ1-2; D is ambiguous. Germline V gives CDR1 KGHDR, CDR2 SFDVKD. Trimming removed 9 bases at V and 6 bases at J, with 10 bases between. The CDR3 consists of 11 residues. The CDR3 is CATPDGHGYTF. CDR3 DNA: TGTGCCACCCCCGACGGGCATGGCTACACCTTC.